The rows below give T cell receptor beta chains drawn from one sample of a study of T-cell reconstitution after alpha-beta-depleted transplantation in children. TCRdb fed the PCR reads into MiXCR, producing one record per CDR3 protein. The sample contains around 130,000 distinct CDR3 sequences, around a tenth of which appear only once. Source: PBMCs, mostly from graft donor cells, taken 180 days after TCRalphabeta/CD19-depleted stem cell transplant. These receptors were obtained from a girl under two years old who had a stem cell transplant for combined immunodeficiency, so the T cells may come from the graft donor. Both conserved end residues are part of each CDR3. A D gene is named only where the DNA matches it firmly. Only some rows state a clone size, as once, few, many or a class for expanded clones.

>15|TRBJ2-5|TRBD2|TRBV20-1|few
TGCAGTGCTAATCATGGCGGGAGGGCCCTCGAGACCCAGTACTTC
CSANHGGRALETQYF
>14|TRBJ2-7|-|TRBV10-3|-
TGTGCCATCAGTGTGGACCCCGAGGCCTACGAGCAGTACTTC
CAISVDPEAYEQYF
>16|TRBJ2-5|TRBD2|TRBV24-1|-
TGTGCCACCAGTGAGTCTATAGCGGGAGCCCAAGGGACCCAGTACTTC
CATSESIAGAQGTQYF
>12|TRBJ1-2|-|TRBV30|-
TGTGCCTGGAGTGGGGGGAACTATGGCTACACCTTC
CAWSGGNYGYTF
>16|TRBJ1-1|TRBD1|TRBV10-3|-
TGTGCCATCAGTGAGTCGTTGCTGCGGGACAGGACTGAAGCTTTCTTT
CAISESLLRDRTEAFF
>15|TRBJ2-7|-|TRBV12-3/TRBV12-4|few
TGTGCCAGCAGCCGGGGACAAGTCGGTCTCTACGAGCAGTACTTC
CASSRGQVGLYEQYF
>15|TRBJ2-2|-|TRBV7-8|many
TGTGCCAGCAGCTTGGGGACGGTGAACACCGGGGAGCTGTTTTTT
CASSLGTVNTGELFF
>13|TRBJ2-7|-|TRBV10-3|few
TGTGCCATCAGTGGGGGGAACAAGGGCGAGCAGTACTTC
CAISGGNKGEQYF
>14|TRBJ2-2|TRBD2|TRBV20-1|few
TGCAGTGCTACAAATCGACTAGCCACCGGGGAGCTGTTTTTT
CSATNRLATGELFF
>16|TRBJ2-5|-|TRBV5-1|-
TGCGCCGGCAGCTTGCGGCCGGGCAGCCTCCAAGAGACCCAGTACTTC
CAGSLRPGSLQETQYF
>15|TRBJ2-5|-|TRBV12-3/TRBV12-4|many
TGTGCCAGCAGTTCCACAGGGGCGCGGGGTGAGACCCAGTACTTC
CASSSTGARGETQYF
>15|TRBJ1-6|-|TRBV20-1|few
TGCAGTGCTAGGGGGAGGGGGGCCTATAATTCACCCCTCCACTTT
CSARGRGAYNSPLHF
>14|TRBJ2-1|TRBD1|TRBV18|few
TGTGCCAGCTCACCAGAGAAGGGGGCGAATGAGCAGTTCTTC
CASSPEKGANEQFF
>13|TRBJ1-5|-|TRBV15|few
TGTGCCACCAGGGGGATTGGCAATCAGCCCCAGCATTTT
CATRGIGNQPQHF
>14|TRBJ2-7|TRBD1|TRBV7-2|-
TGTGCCAGCAGCACTCCGGGACAGGGACAAGGACAGTACTTC
CASSTPGQGQGQYF
>15|TRBJ2-5|TRBD1|TRBV12-3/TRBV12-4|few
TGTGCCAGCAGCCCGGGACAGGGGGTAGGAGAGACCCAGTACTTC
CASSPGQGVGETQYF
>15|TRBJ2-7|TRBD2|TRBV6-2/TRBV6-3|-
TGTGCCAGCAGTCGACTAGCGGGCAGGACCTACGAGCAGTACTTC
CASSRLAGRTYEQYF
>16|TRBJ2-1|-|TRBV7-8|few
TGTGCCAGCAGCCCTGGGCCCTTAAGCTCCTACAATGAGCAGTTCTTC
CASSPGPLSSYNEQFF
>16|TRBJ2-2|-|TRBV6-1|-
TGTGCCAGCATCCCGGTCTGGTTATATGGGACCGGGGAGCTGTTTTTT
CASIPVWLYGTGELFF
>12|TRBJ2-2|-|TRBV7-2|-
TGTGCCAGCAGCTTAATGTTCGGGGAGCTGTTTTTT
CASSLMFGELFF
>15|TRBJ2-3|-|TRBV27|many
TGTGCCAGCAGTCCCAAAATGGGGAGCACAGATACGCAGTATTTT
CASSPKMGSTDTQYF
>14|TRBJ2-3|-|TRBV12-3/TRBV12-4|-
TGTGCCAGCAGTTTAGCCAGGATTGGGGATACGCAGTATTTT
CASSLARIGDTQYF
>14|TRBJ1-1|-|TRBV10-3|few
TGTGCCATCAGTGAGTCGACGGCGAACACTGAAGCTTTCTTT
CAISESTANTEAFF
>14|TRBJ1-5|TRBD1|TRBV10-3|many
TGTGCCACAAGACAGGGGGAAAGCAATCAGCCCCAGCATTTT
CATRQGESNQPQHF
>22|TRBJ2-7|TRBD2|TRBV15|few
TGTGCCACCAGCAGAGATCATGTGGTAACCGGGACTAGCAGCGGGGGCCCCTACGAGCAGTACTTC
CATSRDHVVTGTSSGGPYEQYF
>15|TRBJ2-1|-|TRBV12-3/TRBV12-4|few
TGTGCCAGCAGTTTTCGGCGGCCTAAGAACAATGAGCAGTTCTTC
CASSFRRPKNNEQFF
>15|TRBJ2-7|-|TRBV18|-
TGTGCCAGCTCACCACCCCGACAGAGTTTCCCCGAGCGGTACTTC
CASSPPRQSFPERYF
>16|TRBJ2-1|TRBD2|TRBV20-1|few
TGCAGTGCTAGAGACTTCGGGACTAGCGGTTTGAATGAGCAGTTCTTC
CSARDFGTSGLNEQFF
>12|TRBJ2-1|TRBD1|TRBV7-2|-
TGTGCCAGCAGCTCAGGGGGATATGAGCAGTTCTTC
CASSSGGYEQFF
>13|TRBJ2-5|TRBD1|TRBV27|-
TGTGCCAGCAGTGGGACAGGGGGAGAGACCCAGTACTTC
CASSGTGGETQYF
>12|TRBJ1-4|-|TRBV29-1|many
TGCAGCGTTGATAACAGCCGGGGAAAACTGTTTTTT
CSVDNSRGKLFF
>15|TRBJ2-1|TRBD2|TRBV20-1|few
TGCAGTGCTAGAGATCAGACTAGCGGATTGAATGAGCAGTTCTTC
CSARDQTSGLNEQFF
>16|TRBJ2-3|TRBD2|TRBV20-1|-
TGCAGTGCTAGCCCCCCTAGCGGGGGCCGGGGAGATACGCAGTATTTT
CSASPPSGGRGDTQYF
>15|TRBJ2-4|TRBD2|TRBV18|few
TGTGCCAGCTCACCTTTAGCGGGACTCGAAAACATTCAGTACTTC
CASSPLAGLENIQYF
>15|TRBJ2-1|-|TRBV25-1|-
TGTGCCAGCAGGACCTCGGGACCCGATATTTATGAGCAGTTCTTC
CASRTSGPDIYEQFF
>16|TRBJ2-2|-|TRBV6-2/TRBV6-3|few
TGTGCCAGCAAGGGCTACGCGGGAAAGAACACCGGGGAGCTGTTTTTT
CASKGYAGKNTGELFF
>14|TRBJ2-2|TRBD2|TRBV20-1|-
TGCAGTGCTAAGACTAGCCAGAACACCGGGGAGCTGTTTTTT
CSAKTSQNTGELFF
>13|TRBJ1-5|-|TRBV25-1|few
TGTGCCAGCAGTGACAGGGTAAACCAGCCCCAGCATTTT
CASSDRVNQPQHF
>14|TRBJ1-2|-|TRBV7-8|-
TGTGCCAGCAGCCCTCACAGGGAGAGTAAGGGCTACACCTTC
CASSPHRESKGYTF
>16|TRBJ2-3|TRBD2|TRBV12-3/TRBV12-4|-
TGTGCCAGCAGGCCCGGACTAGCGGGAGGGACAGATACGCAGTATTTT
CASRPGLAGGTDTQYF
>16|TRBJ1-3|-|TRBV3-1|-
TGTGCCAGCAGCCAAGGGGCCGGCAGGTCTGGAAACACCATATATTTT
CASSQGAGRSGNTIYF
>16|TRBJ2-6|-|TRBV18|-
TGTGCCAGCTCACGAAGGGGCGCGTCCGGGGCCAACGTCCTGACTTTC
CASSRRGASGANVLTF
>14|TRBJ1-4|-|TRBV7-2|-
TGTGCCAGCAGCTTGCCCCTATTGAACGAAAAACTGTTTTTT
CASSLPLLNEKLFF
>14|TRBJ2-1|-|TRBV6-1|many
TGTGCCAGCACCAACTGGGCCTCCCCCAATGAGCAGTTCTTC
CASTNWASPNEQFF
>13|TRBJ2-7|-|TRBV29-1|few
TGCAGCGTTGAGCCCAGGGGCAGGGACGAGCAGTACTTC
CSVEPRGRDEQYF
>18|TRBJ2-2|TRBD2|TRBV11-2|-
TGTGCCAGCAGCGTGGGACTAGCGGGAGGTTCGAACACCGGGGAGCTGTTTTTT
CASSVGLAGGSNTGELFF
>12|TRBJ2-5|TRBD1|TRBV29-1|many
TGCAGCGTGCGACAGGGAAGAGAGACCCAGTACTTC
CSVRQGRETQYF
>14|TRBJ2-7|-|TRBV20-1|few
TGCAGTGCTAGATTGAGGAGGAGCTCCTACGAGCAGTACTTC
CSARLRRSSYEQYF
>14|TRBJ2-2|-|TRBV27|many
TGTGCCAGCAGTTTATCTCGGAACACCGGGGAGCTGTTTTTT
CASSLSRNTGELFF
>14|TRBJ2-2|-|TRBV10-3|many
TGTGCCATCAGTGGAGTAGACAACACCGGGGAGCTGTTTTTT
CAISGVDNTGELFF
>12|TRBJ2-3|-|TRBV6-6|-
TGTGCCAGCAGTAGAGGGGAGTGGACGCAGTATTTT
CASSRGEWTQYF
>12|TRBJ1-3|-|TRBV30|once
TGTGCCTGGAGTGTAGTTGGAAACACCATATATTTT
CAWSVVGNTIYF
>15|TRBJ1-4|-|TRBV18|few
TGTGCCAGCTCACCAAATGGGGGCTCAGGTGAAAAACTGTTTTTT
CASSPNGGSGEKLFF
>15|TRBJ1-5|-|TRBV12-3/TRBV12-4|few
TGTGCCAGCAGTTTATCTGGGGCCCGGAATCAGCCCCAGCATTTT
CASSLSGARNQPQHF
>12|TRBJ2-5|TRBD1|TRBV29-1|few
TGCAGCGTAGCCGGGACAGGGGGGACCCAGTACTTC
CSVAGTGGTQYF
>13|TRBJ1-1|-|TRBV18|few
TGTGCCAGCTCACCATCAGTGGGCACTGAAGCTTTCTTT
CASSPSVGTEAFF
>18|TRBJ2-7|-|TRBV4-3|medium-sized
TGCGCCAGCAGCCTCAACCGGGCATTAGGGGGAAGGGAATACGGGCAGTACTTC
CASSLNRALGGREYGQYF
>11|TRBJ1-1|-|TRBV30|-
TGTGCCTGGAGTTTGGTCAATGAAGCTTTCTTT
CAWSLVNEAFF